There are many counts of the clone carrying this T cell receptor beta chain. Antigen unknown. TCRdb reanalysed the multiplex PCR reads using MiXCR and keeps one entry per CDR3 protein. The sample has about 180,000 distinct CDR3 sequences; 30% to 35% are singletons. This record belongs to a study of breast tumors, draining lymph nodes, adjacent tissues. Samples came from axillary lymph nodes draining the breast cancer. The CDR3 runs 15 residues. Germline loops: CDR1 SGDLS, CDR2 YYNGEE. V was cut by 0 bases and J by 4 bases, with 11 bases left in between. Study-level points and caveats: Compared with basal-like, luminal-like tumors shared significantly more repertoire with nontumor tissue. Tumor TCR diversity was below lymph nodes but above nontumor tissue.

The chain employs TRBV9 and TRBJ1-3; D gene ambiguous. The TCR originated in a female donor with breast cancer. Some clones in this sample may be carry-over from other donors' samples. The sample comprised axillary lymph node tissue. This CDR3 is CASSVGSFLGNTIYF. CDR3 in DNA: TGTGCCAGCAGCGTAGGCAGCTTTCTGGGAAACACCATATATTTT.